This TCR beta chain was retrieved from a study of T cells after yellow fever vaccination. This clonotype was seen a handful of times. Its antigen is undetermined. Study-wide findings and caveats: FACS-sorted repertoires could harbor abundant contaminating bulk-population clonotypes.

TCRdb re-called the 5' RACE reads through MiXCR, storing one row per CDR3 protein. The sample includes hundreds of thousands of distinct CDR3 sequences, around 12% of them seen just once. There are 13 residues in the CDR3. Trimming stripped 0 bases from V and 6 bases from J, with 7 bases between. CDR1 and CDR2 (germline): SGHRS, YFSETQ. The TCR sequence derives from a man aged 30 to 39 who received the YFV17D yellow fever vaccine. V is TRBV5-1 and J is TRBJ2-1; no firm D call. The sequencing here drew on PBMCs, taken on the day of the yellow fever booster vaccination. The CDR3 sequence: CASSLAQFNEQFF. Here the CDR3 DNA reads TGCGCCAGCAGCTTGGCCCAGTTCAATGAGCAGTTCTTC.